The 23 T cell receptor beta chains reported below all come from one sample, sequenced in a study of blood T cell repertoires in COVID-19. Sequencing used immunoSEQ multiplex PCR; TCRdb keeps in-frame clones, though not all of them. The data show 70,000 to 90,000 clones, about nine tenths seen once. Sequences were obtained from peripheral blood. Receptors originate from a human donor in a cohort sampled during active COVID-19.

The chain joins TRBV3-1 (or the pseudogene TRBV3-2) to TRBJ1-1; D is undetermined. Trimming removed 5 bases at V and 1 base at J, with 8 bases between. The CDR3 sequence is 13 residues long. Germline V gene sequence: CDR1 LGHDT, CDR2 YNNKEL (reference sequence). The CDR3 nucleotides read TGTGCCAGCAGCTTGGCAGGGAACACTGAAGCTTTCTTT. Translation: CASSLAGNTEAFF.

The chain has TRBV29-1 and TRBJ2-6, with TRBD2 as a possible D gene (6 bases). The CDR3 is 15 residues long. From germline, CDR1 is SQVTM and CDR2 ANQGSEA. V was pared by 6 bases and J by 0 bases, with 12 bases between. In DNA form, the CDR3 reads TGCAGCGTCCGGGACTTGAGCTCTGGGGCCAACGTCCTGACTTTC. It yields the protein CSVRDLSSGANVLTF.

The chain links TRBV20-1 to TRBJ2-2; D call uncertain. The CDR3 is 11 residues long. Trimming stripped 3 bases from V and 5 bases from J, with 4 bases between. The germline gives CDR1 DFQATT, CDR2 SNEGSKA (reference sequence). The CDR3 DNA reads TGCAGTGCTAGGGAGACCGGGGAGCTGTTTTTT. It yields the protein CSARETGELFF.

V is TRBV11-3 and J is TRBJ2-7; 8 positions agree with TRBD2. The CDR3 is 15 residues long. The V gene's germline CDR1 is SGHNT and CDR2 YENEEA. After removal of 1 base from V and 4 bases from J, the junction contained 6 bases not matched to a gene. The CDR3 sequence: CASSLGGSGTYEQYF. The CDR3 region has the DNA TGTGCCAGCAGCTTAGGAGGTAGCGGGACTTACGAGCAGTACTTC.

V usage is TRBV5-1 and J usage is TRBJ2-3; D is perhaps TRBD2 (6 bases). Trimming removed 0 bases at V and 6 bases at J, with 14 bases between. The CDR3 has 15 residues. CDR1 and CDR2 (germline): SGHRS, YFSETQ. The CDR3 region has the DNA TGCGCCAGCAGCTTGGGCGGGACGGTTCGCGATACGCAGTATTTT. As protein: CASSLGGTVRDTQYF.

The rearrangement links TRBV5-5 to TRBJ1-1; tentatively, D is TRBD1 (6 bases). The V and J ends lost 4 bases and 6 bases respectively, with 16 bases between them. CDR3 length equals 14 residues. The V gene's germline CDR1 is SGHKS and CDR2 YYEKEE (reference sequence). CDR3 in DNA: TGTGCCAGCAGCGGAACAGGGCCCGGCCCTGAAGCTTTCTTT. Its protein product is CASSGTGPGPEAFF.

The genes are TRBV11-2 and TRBJ2-3; TRBD2 agrees at 10 bases. In germline, CDR1 is SGHAT, CDR2 FQNNGV. The V and J ends lost 5 bases and 2 bases, in that order; junction bases with no gene match: 4. CDR3 length equals 15 residues. The CDR3, as DNA: TGTGCCAGCAGCCCGGGACTAGCGATCACAGATACGCAGTATTTT. This encodes CASSPGLAITDTQYF.

The V gene is TRBV12-3 or TRBV12-4, the J gene TRBJ2-7; 7 nucleotides line up with TRBD1. The CDR3 spans 12 residues. Trimming cost V 8 bases and J 6 bases; bases outside gene matches: 7. Here the CDR3 reads CASSVQGVEQYF. The DNA of the CDR3 is TGTGCCAGCTCCGTCCAGGGGGTCGAGCAGTACTTC.

The rearrangement joins TRBV18 to TRBJ1-5; 9 nucleotides line up with TRBD1. Germline trimming cut 3 bases from V and 0 bases from J; bases unmatched to any gene: 3. CDR3 length equals 16 residues. Germline V gene lookup returns CDR1 KGHSH and CDR2 LQKENI. CDR3 nucleotides: TGTGCCAGCTCACCCGAGGACAGGGGTAGCAATCAGCCCCAGCATTTT. This encodes CASSPEDRGSNQPQHF.

The rearrangement links TRBV12-3 or TRBV12-4 to TRBJ2-2, with TRBD1 matching over 7 bases. The V segment lost 6 bases and the J segment 7 bases; nucleotides outside the gene matches: 5. This CDR3 comprises 13 residues. CDR3 nucleotide sequence: TGTGCCAGCAGGGGAACAGGGGTCGGGGAGCTGTTTTTT. Amino acid sequence: CASRGTGVGELFF.

The chain employs TRBV10-3 and TRBJ1-1, with D possibly matching TRBD1 (5 bases). CDR1 and CDR2 from the germline V gene are ENHRY and SYGVKD. The CDR3 length is 14 residues. Trimming pared 10 bases from V and 1 base from J, leaving 16 bases between. In DNA form, the CDR3 reads TGTGCCACCAGCCCCCTCAGGGAGAACACTGAAGCTTTCTTT. Protein product: CATSPLRENTEAFF.

The V call is TRBV7-2, the J call TRBJ1-2; the match to TRBD1 covers 7 bases. This CDR3 spans 13 amino acids. Per the germline V gene, CDR1 is SGHTA and CDR2 is FQGNSA. After removal of 6 bases from V and 7 bases from J, the junction contained 8 bases not matched to a gene. CDR3 coding DNA: TGTGCCAGCAGGCTCGAGGGGGCGCGTGGCTACACCTTC. This gives the protein CASRLEGARGYTF.

V usage is TRBV20-1 and J usage is TRBJ2-7, with 10 bases identical to TRBD1. The CDR3 is 11 residues long. V was pared by 7 bases and J by 4 bases, with 1 base of the junction left unmatched. CDR1 DFQATT and CDR2 SNEGSKA come from the germline V gene (reference sequence). In DNA, the CDR3 is TGCAGTGGGGACAGGGGTTACGAGCAGTACTTC. It translates to CSGDRGYEQYF.

This rearrangement joins TRBV12-3 or TRBV12-4 to TRBJ2-3; D may be TRBD2 (6 bases). The CDR3 is 13 amino acids. Trimming stripped 4 bases from V and 4 bases from J, with 9 bases between. CDR3 nucleotides: TGTGCCAGCAGTTCCAGGAGGGCAGATACGCAGTATTTT. It specifies CASSSRRADTQYF.

This rearrangement joins TRBV2 to TRBJ1-4, with 12 positions matching TRBD1. This CDR3 has 17 amino acids. Germline assignment: CDR1 SNHLY and CDR2 FYNNEI. V lost 5 bases to trimming and J lost 4 bases; unmatched junction nucleotides: 8. The CDR3 spells CASSPGTGGGGNEKLFF. The CDR3 bases are TGTGCCAGCAGTCCCGGGACAGGGGGCGGTGGTAATGAAAAACTGTTTTTT.

The V call is TRBV5-5, the J call TRBJ2-3; the D gene is possibly TRBD2 (6 bases). From germline, CDR1 is SGHKS and CDR2 YYEKEE (reference sequence). The CDR3 covers 14 residues. V was shortened by 4 bases and J by 0 bases, with 9 bases between the two germline ends. CDR3 coding DNA: TGTGCCAGCAGCGCGGGACCGAGCACAGATACGCAGTATTTT. Its translation: CASSAGPSTDTQYF.

This chain links TRBV12-3 or TRBV12-4 with TRBJ2-1; TRBD2 is a possible D gene (6 bases). The germline V and J ends were trimmed by 1 base and 10 bases, with 11 bases remaining between them. The length of the CDR3 is 13 residues. CDR3 coding DNA: TGTGCCAGCAGTTTAGTGGTAGGAGGGGAGCAGTTCTTC. Its translation: CASSLVVGGEQFF.

The chain is built from TRBV25-1 and TRBJ1-2, with TRBD1 matching 8 bases. The junction had 5 bases not matched to a gene; V was cut back by 6 bases and J by 2 bases. The CDR3 totals 14 residues. CDR1 is MGHDK and CDR2 is SYGVNS in the germline V gene. CDR3 bases: TGTGCCAGCAGGGAGGACAGGGCAAACTATGGCTACACCTTC. Translated: CASREDRANYGYTF.

This clone has just a few counts. The rearrangement joins TRBV2 to TRBJ1-5, with a possible D match to TRBD1 (6 bases). The CDR3 totals 17 residues. CDR1 and CDR2 from the germline V gene are SNHLY and FYNNEI. V dropped 8 bases and J dropped 4 bases, with 24 bases sitting between them. Here the CDR3 DNA reads TGTGCCAGCGAGGGTTTGGGCAGGGGAGGGCTAAATCAGCCCCAGCATTTT. Its protein is CASEGLGRGGLNQPQHF.

The J gene is TRBJ1-5, the V gene TRBV20-1; D is unresolved. V shed 3 bases and J shed 4 bases, with 7 bases lying between them. Looked up from germline, CDR1 is DFQATT and CDR2 is SNEGSKA (reference sequence). The CDR3 spans 12 residues. The CDR3, as DNA: TGCAGTGCTAGTTACAGTAATCAGCCCCAGCATTTT. Amino acid sequence: CSASYSNQPQHF.

The genes are TRBV13 and TRBJ2-4; 8 positions match TRBD1. Germline CDR1 reads PRHDT; CDR2 reads FYEKMQ (reference sequence). The CDR3 length is 15 residues. The V segment lost 4 bases and the J segment 2 bases; nucleotides outside the gene matches: 4. The CDR3 is CASSSGTGPKNIQYF. The CDR3 DNA sequence: TGTGCCAGCAGCTCCGGGACAGGTCCCAAAAACATTCAGTACTTC.

V usage is TRBV30 and J usage is TRBJ2-2; D may be TRBD1 (6 bases). This CDR3 contains 12 residues. Trimming stripped 3 bases from V and 6 bases from J, with 8 bases between. Germline V lookup: CDR1 GTSNPN, CDR2 SVGIG (reference sequence). CDR3 sequence: CAWSRGPGELFF. In DNA form, the CDR3 reads TGTGCCTGGAGCAGGGGCCCCGGGGAGCTGTTTTTT.

J is TRBJ1-5 and V is TRBV6-1; weak D call: TRBD1 (5 bases). This CDR3 has 14 amino acids. Trimming pared 3 bases from V and 4 bases from J, leaving 10 bases between. Germline CDR1 reads MNHNS; CDR2 reads SASEGT. The DNA for the CDR3 is TGTGCCAGCAGTGAGGTGGACACTAATCAGCCCCAGCATTTT. It codes for CASSEVDTNQPQHF.